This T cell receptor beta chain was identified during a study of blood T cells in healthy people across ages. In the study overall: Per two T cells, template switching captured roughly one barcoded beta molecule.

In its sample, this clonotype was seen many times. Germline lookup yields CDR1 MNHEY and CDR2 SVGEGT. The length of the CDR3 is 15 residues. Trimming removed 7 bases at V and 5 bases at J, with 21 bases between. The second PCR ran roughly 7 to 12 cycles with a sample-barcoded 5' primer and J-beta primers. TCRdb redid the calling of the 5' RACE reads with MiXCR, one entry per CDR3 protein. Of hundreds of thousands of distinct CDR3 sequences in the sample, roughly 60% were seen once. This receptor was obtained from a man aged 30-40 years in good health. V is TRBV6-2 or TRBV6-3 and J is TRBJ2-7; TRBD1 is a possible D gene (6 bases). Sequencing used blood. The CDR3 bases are TGTGCCAGCAAAAGGACTGCCAAGGGGGTTGACGAGCAGTACTTC. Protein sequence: CASKRTAKGVDEQYF.